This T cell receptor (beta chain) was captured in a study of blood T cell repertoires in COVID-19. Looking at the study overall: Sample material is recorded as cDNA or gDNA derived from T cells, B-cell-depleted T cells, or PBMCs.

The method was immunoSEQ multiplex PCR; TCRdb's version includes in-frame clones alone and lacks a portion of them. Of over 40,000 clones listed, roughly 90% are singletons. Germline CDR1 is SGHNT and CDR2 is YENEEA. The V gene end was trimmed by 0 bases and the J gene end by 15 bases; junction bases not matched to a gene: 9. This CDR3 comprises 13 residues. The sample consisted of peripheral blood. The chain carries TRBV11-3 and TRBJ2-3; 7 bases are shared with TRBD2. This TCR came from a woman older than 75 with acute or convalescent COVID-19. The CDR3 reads CASSLDRREKLYF. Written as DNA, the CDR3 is TGTGCCAGCAGCTTAGATCGGCGGGAGAAGCTCTATTTT.